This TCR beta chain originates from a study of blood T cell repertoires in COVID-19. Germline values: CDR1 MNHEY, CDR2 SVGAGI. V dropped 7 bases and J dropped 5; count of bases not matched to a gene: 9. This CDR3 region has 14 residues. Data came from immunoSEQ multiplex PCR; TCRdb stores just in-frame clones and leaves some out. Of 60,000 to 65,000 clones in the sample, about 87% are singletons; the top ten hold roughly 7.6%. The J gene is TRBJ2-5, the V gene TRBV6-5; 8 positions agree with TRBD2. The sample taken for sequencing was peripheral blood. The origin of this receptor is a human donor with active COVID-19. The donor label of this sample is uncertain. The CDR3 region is CASTYFGGAETQYF. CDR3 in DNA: TGTGCCAGCACCTACTTCGGGGGGGCGGAGACCCAGTACTTC.